This T cell receptor (beta chain) appears in the sequencing data of a study of T cell responses to AZD1222 COVID-19 vaccine. About the study: Timing groups of about 4 and about 12 weeks for second doses were pooled.

Sequencing was performed with immunoSEQ multiplex PCR; in TCRdb, only in-frame clones are kept and a portion is missing. The sample lists under 200,000 clones; approximately 94% were seen once. General study findings and limits: Spike-specific TCR breadth rose after two AZD1222 doses, and depth rose as well. There were vaccine-associated CD4 TCRs across spike, dominant at 160-218 and 743-854.

With regard to this clone: Antigen specificity is unknown.

The germline V gene encodes CDR1 LNHDA and CDR2 SQIVND (reference sequence). V trimming: 3 bases; J trimming: 4 bases; junction bases outside the gene matches: 3. CDR3 length: 15 amino acids. This sample comprised peripheral blood, obtained on day 0 of AZD1222 vaccination. The sequence came from an adult in good health. The chain employs TRBV19 and TRBJ2-3; the match to TRBD2 covers 11 bases. The CDR3 region has the DNA TGTGCCAGTAGTATTGTAGCGGGAGGGCCAGATACGCAGTATTTT. Translated: CASSIVAGGPDTQYF.